This TCR beta chain appears in the sequencing data of a study of tumor-infiltrating lymphocytes in primary liver carcinoma. As for this clonotype: One end of the junction varies from germline; a read error may be responsible.

Investigators took RNA and DNA out together from approximately 22-30 mg of unsorted bulk tissue. More than 85% viable tumor cells made up every tumor sample. Germline CDR1 MNHNY, CDR2 SVGAGI (reference sequence). The CDR3 contains 16 residues. TCR beta cDNA came from approximately 0.55 ug total RNA, primed with a constant-region primer. Employing slightly modified ARM-PCR, three nested multiplex PCR rounds were run, and these gave rise to the TCR beta libraries. PCR rounds one and two used TRBV1-TRBV30 forward primers with a C-beta reverse primer for about 11 cycles each. TCRdb redid the calling of the multiplex PCR reads with MiXCR, one entry per CDR3 protein. The sample contains about 120,000 distinct CDR3 sequences, 65% of which appear only once.

V usage is TRBV6-6 and J usage is TRBJ2-7; 8 bases fit TRBD2. This TCR was sampled from a woman aged 60-70 years with primary liver carcinoma and hepatitis B virus infection. The sample consisted of liver tumor tissue from sampling region 1. This sample's subset: tumor region T1, superior pole. In DNA, the CDR3 is TGTGCCAGCAGTTACTACGGGACTAGTGCCACCTACGAGCAATACTTC. It yields the protein CASSYYGTSATYEQYF.